The present entry profiles one T cell receptor beta chain with its context. Methods used by the authors: It was from reference gene primer amplification that nucleated cell counts were estimated. TCRdb's copy holds only in-frame clones and misses some; the assay was immunoSEQ multiplex PCR. The V and J calls and the clone size are those of that table, but D and trimming were determined from the DNA. This sample has 150,000 or so clones, with around 85% found just once. The data belong to a study of blood T cell repertoires in COVID-19. Study at large: Acute-phase and convalescent COVID-19 samples originated in the United States, Italy and Spain. T cells, B-cell-depleted T cells, or PBMCs supplied cDNA or gDNA.

CDR3 length: 14 amino acids. CDR1 is SGHNT, CDR2 YYREEE, per germline (reference sequence). V lost 3 bases and J lost 8; bases outside the gene matches: 6. This clonotype originated in a human donor in a cohort sampled during active COVID-19. The sequenced sample was peripheral blood. V gene TRBV5-4 combines with J gene TRBJ1-1; TRBD1 matches 11 bases. CDR3 amino acids: CASSSPRTGGEAFF. CDR3 in DNA: TGTGCCAGCAGCTCCCCCCGGACAGGGGGCGAAGCTTTCTTT.